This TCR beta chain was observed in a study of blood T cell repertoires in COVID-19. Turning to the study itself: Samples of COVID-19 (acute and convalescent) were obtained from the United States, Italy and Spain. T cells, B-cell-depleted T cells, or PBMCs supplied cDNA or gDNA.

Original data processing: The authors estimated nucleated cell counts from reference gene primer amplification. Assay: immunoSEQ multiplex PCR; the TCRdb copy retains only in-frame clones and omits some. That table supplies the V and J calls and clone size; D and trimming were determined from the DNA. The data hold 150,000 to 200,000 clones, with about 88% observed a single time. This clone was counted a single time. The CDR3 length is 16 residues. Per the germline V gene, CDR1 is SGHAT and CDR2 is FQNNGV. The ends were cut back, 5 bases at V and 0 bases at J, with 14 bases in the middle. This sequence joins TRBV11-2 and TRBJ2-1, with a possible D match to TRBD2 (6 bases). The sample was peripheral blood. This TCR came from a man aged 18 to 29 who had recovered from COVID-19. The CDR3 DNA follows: TGTGCCAGCAGCCCCCTTCGGGGGAGCTCCTACAATGAGCAGTTCTTC. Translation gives CASSPLRGSSYNEQFF.